The clone carrying this T cell receptor (beta chain) was counted at least ten times. The antigen remains undetermined. The data derive from a study of T cells after yellow fever vaccination. Study observations and caveats: By day 5 rather than day 15, the secondary response had peaked, though it was weaker. CD4 and CD8 compartments shared a small share of clonotypes, likely from convergent recombination. In FACS-sorted repertoires, abundant clonotypes from the bulk population could appear as contaminants.

5'RACE template switching added a universal primer site and UMIs to TCR cDNA. MiXCR, run by TCRdb on the 5' RACE reads, gives a single entry per CDR3 protein. The sample yields about 320,000 distinct CDR3 sequences, 3.5% to 4.5% seen once. From germline, CDR1 is DFQATT and CDR2 SNEGSKA (reference sequence). V lost 4 bases and J lost 1; bases outside the gene matches: 4. This CDR3 is 14 amino acids long. Specimen: PBMCs, collected 15 days after the yellow fever booster vaccination. The TCR sequence derives from a young man who received the YFV17D yellow fever vaccine. The chain links TRBV20-1 to TRBJ1-1; TRBD1 aligns across 9 bases. The CDR3 region has the DNA TGCAGTGCTACGCCGGGACAGGGGAACACTGAAGCTTTCTTT. This translates into CSATPGQGNTEAFF.